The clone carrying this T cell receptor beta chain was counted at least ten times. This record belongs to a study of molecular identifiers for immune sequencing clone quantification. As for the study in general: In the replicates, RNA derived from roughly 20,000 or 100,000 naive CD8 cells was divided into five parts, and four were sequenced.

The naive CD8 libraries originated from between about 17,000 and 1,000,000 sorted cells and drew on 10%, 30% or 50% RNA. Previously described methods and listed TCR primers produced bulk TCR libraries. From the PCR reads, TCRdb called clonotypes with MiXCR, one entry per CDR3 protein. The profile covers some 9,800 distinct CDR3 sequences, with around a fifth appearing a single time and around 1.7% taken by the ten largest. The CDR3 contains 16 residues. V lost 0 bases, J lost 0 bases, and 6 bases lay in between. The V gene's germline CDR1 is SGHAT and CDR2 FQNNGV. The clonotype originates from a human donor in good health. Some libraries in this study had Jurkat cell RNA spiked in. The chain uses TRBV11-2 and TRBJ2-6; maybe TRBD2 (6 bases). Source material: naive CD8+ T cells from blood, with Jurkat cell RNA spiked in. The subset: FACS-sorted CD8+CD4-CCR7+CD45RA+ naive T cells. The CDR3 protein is CASSLEGGSGANVLTF. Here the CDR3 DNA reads TGTGCCAGCAGCTTAGAGGGAGGCTCTGGGGCCAACGTCCTGACTTTC.